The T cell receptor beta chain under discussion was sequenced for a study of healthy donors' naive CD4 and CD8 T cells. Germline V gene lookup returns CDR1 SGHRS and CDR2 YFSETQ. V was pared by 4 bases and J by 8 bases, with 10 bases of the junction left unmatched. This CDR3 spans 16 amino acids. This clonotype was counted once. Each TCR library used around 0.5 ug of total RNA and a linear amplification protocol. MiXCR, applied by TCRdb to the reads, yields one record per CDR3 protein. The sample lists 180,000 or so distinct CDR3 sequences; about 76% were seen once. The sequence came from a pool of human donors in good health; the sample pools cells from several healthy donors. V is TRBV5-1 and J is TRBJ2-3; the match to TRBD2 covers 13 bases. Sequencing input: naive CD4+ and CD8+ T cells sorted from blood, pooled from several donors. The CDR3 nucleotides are TGCGCCAGCAGCCAGGGACTAGCGGGACGGGGAGGTACGCAGTATTTT. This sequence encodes CASSQGLAGRGGTQYF.